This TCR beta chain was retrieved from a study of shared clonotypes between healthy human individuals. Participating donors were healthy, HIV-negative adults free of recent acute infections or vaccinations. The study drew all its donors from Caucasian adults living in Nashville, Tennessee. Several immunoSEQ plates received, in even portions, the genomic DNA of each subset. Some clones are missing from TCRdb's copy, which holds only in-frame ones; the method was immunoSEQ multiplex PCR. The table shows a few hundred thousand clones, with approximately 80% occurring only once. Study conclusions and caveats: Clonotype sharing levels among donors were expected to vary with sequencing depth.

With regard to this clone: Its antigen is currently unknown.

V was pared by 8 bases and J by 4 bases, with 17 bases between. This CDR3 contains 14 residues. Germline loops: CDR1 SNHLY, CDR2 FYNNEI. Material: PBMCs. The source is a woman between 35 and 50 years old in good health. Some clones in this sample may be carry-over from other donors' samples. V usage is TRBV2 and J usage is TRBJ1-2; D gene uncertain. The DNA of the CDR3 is TGTGCCAGCGGAGCTGATGCCCCGGGCTATGGCTACACCTTC. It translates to CASGADAPGYGYTF.